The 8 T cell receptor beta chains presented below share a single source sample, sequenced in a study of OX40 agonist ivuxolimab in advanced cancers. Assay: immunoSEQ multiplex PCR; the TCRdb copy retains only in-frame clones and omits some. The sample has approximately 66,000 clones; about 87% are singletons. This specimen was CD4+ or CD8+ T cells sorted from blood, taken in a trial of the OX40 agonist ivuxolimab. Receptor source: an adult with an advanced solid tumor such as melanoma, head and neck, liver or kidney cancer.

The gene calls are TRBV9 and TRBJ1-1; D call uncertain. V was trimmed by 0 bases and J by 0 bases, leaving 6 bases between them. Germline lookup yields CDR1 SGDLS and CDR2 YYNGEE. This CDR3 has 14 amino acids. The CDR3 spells CASSVAHVNTEAFF. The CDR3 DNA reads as TGTGCCAGCAGCGTAGCTCATGTGAACACTGAAGCTTTCTTT. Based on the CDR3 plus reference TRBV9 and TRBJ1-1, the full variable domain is DSGVTQTPKHLITATGQRVTLRCSPRSGDLSVYWYQQSLDQGLQFLIQYYNGEERAKGNILERFSAQQFPDLHSELNLSSLELGDSALYFCASSVAHVNTEAFFGQGTRLTVV.

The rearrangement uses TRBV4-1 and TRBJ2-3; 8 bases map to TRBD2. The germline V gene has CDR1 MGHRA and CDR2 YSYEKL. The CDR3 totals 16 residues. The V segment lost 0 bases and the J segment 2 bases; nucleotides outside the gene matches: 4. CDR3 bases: TGCGCCAGCAGCCAAGATCGGGGGGGGCTCACAGATACGCAGTATTTT. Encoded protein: CASSQDRGGLTDTQYF.

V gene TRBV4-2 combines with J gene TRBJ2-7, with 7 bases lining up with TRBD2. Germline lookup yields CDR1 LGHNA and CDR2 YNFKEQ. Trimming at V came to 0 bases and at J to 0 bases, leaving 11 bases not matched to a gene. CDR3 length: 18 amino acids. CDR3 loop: CASSQDWGGDSLSYEQYF. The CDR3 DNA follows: TGTGCCAGCAGCCAAGACTGGGGGGGGGACTCCCTCTCCTACGAGCAGTACTTC.

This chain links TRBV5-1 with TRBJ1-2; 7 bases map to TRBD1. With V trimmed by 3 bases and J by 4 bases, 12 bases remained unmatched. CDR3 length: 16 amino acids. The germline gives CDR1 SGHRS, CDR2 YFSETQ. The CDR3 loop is CASSSAEGAPGYGYTF. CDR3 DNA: TGCGCCAGCAGCTCCGCTGAGGGGGCGCCAGGCTATGGCTACACCTTC.

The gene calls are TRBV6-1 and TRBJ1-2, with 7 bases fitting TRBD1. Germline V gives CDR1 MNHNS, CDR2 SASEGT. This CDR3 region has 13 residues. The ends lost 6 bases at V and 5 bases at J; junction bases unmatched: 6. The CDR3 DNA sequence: TGTGCCAGCAGCCAGGGGGGGTGGTATGGCTACACCTTC. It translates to CASSQGGWYGYTF.

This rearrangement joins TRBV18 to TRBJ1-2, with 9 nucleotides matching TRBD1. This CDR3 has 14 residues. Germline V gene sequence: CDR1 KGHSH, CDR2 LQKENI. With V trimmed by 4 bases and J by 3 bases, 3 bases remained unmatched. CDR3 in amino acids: CASSLDRGDYGYTF. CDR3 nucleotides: TGTGCCAGCTCACTAGACAGGGGGGACTATGGCTACACCTTC.

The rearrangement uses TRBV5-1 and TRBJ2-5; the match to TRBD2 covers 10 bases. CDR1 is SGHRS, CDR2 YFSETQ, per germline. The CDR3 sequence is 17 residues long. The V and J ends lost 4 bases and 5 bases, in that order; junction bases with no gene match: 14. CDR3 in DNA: TGCGCCAGCAGCCCGGGAGGGCTAGCGGGGGTTAGGGAGACCCAGTACTTC. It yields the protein CASSPGGLAGVRETQYF.

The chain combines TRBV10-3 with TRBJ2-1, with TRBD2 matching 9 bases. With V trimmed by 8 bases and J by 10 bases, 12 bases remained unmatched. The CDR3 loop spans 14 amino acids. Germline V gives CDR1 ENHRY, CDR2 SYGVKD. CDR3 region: CAISGLAQEGEQFF. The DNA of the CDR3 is TGTGCCATCTCGGGACTAGCCCAAGAGGGGGAGCAGTTCTTC.